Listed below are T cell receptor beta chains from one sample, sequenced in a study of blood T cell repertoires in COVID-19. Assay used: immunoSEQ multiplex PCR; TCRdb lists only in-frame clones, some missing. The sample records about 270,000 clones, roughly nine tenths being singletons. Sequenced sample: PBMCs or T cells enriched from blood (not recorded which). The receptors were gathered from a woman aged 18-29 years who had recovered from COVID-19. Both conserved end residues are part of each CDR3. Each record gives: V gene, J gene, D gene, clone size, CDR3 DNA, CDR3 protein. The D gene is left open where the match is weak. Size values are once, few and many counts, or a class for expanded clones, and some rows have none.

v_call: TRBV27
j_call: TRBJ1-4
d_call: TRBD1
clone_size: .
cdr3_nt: TGTGCCAGCAGTCCGGGACAGGGCGTAGAAAAACTGTTTTTT
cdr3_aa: CASSPGQGVEKLFF

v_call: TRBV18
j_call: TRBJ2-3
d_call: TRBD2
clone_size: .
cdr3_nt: TGTGCCAGCGCAACCGTTGCGGGGGTGACAGATACGCAGTATTTT
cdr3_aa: CASATVAGVTDTQYF

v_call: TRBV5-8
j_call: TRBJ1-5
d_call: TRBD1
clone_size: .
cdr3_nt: TGTGCCAGCAGCTTGGGGCAGGGGGTGAATCAGCCCCAGCATTTT
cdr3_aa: CASSLGQGVNQPQHF

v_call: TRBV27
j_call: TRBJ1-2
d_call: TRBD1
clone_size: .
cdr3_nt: TGTGCCAGCAGTTCTCTCGGGACAGGTCCTTTTAGCTATGGCTACACCTTC
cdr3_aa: CASSSLGTGPFSYGYTF

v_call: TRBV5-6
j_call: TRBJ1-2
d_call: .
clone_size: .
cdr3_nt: TGTGCCAGCAGCTTGGTCCGGGGAGGTGATGGCTACACCTTC
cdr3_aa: CASSLVRGGDGYTF

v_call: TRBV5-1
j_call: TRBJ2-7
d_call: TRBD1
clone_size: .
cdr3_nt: TGCGCCAGCGGTAGAACAGGGGACCTCTACGAGCAGTACTTC
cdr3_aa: CASGRTGDLYEQYF

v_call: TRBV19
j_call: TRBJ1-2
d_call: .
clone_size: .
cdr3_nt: TGTGCCAGTAGTATAGGTCGGGGGGGCTCTGGCTACACCTTC
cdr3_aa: CASSIGRGGSGYTF

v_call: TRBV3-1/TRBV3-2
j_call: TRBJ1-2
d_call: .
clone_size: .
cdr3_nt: TGTGCCAGCAGCCAAGTTGACAATGGCTACACCTTC
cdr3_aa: CASSQVDNGYTF

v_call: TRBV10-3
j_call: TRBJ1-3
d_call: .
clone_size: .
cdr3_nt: TGTGCCATCAGTGGTCTAAACACCATATATTTT
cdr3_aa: CAISGLNTIYF

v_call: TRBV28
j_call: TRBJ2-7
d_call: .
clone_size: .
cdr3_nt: TGTGCCACCCTCCCCTGGGCTGGCGAGCAGTACTTC
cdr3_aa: CATLPWAGEQYF

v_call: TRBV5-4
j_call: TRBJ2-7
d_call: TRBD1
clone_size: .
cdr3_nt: TGTGCCAGCAGCGGGACAGGGGGCGATCAAATTTTCTCGCAGTACTTC
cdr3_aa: CASSGTGGDQIFSQYF

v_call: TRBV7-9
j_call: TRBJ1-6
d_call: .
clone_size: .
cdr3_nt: TGTGCCAGCAGCCAGTATAAAAAAGGGGGGGCTAGATCACCCCTCCACTTT
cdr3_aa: CASSQYKKGGARSPLHF

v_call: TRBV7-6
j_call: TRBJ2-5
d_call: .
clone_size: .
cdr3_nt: TGTGCCAGCAGCTCCCAGGGGGGTTTGGAGACCCAGTACTTC
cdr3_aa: CASSSQGGLETQYF

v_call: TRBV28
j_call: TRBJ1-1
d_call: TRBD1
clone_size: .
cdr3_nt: TGTGCCAGCAGTCGGCAGGGGGCTAGGACTGAAGCTTTCTTT
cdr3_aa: CASSRQGARTEAFF

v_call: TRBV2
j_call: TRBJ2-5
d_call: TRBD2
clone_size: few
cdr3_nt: TGTGCCAGCAGCGGACTAGCGGGGGGGAACCAAGAGACCCAGTACTTC
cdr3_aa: CASSGLAGGNQETQYF

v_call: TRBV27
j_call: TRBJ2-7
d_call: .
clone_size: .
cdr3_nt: TGTGCCAGCAGTCAAGCGAGTCAGGGGCCAGGGTACGAGCAGTACTTC
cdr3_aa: CASSQASQGPGYEQYF

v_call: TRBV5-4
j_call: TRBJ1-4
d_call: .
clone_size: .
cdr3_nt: TGTGCCAGCAGCTTACAGGGATTGGATGAAAAACTGTTTTTT
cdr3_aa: CASSLQGLDEKLFF

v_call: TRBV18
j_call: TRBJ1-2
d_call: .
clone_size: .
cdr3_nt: TGTGCCAGCTCACCCGACAGGTTCGATGGCTACACCTTC
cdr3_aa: CASSPDRFDGYTF

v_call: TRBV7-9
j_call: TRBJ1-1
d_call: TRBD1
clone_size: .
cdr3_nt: TGTGCCAGCAGCTCCCCAGGGGGCGCAGGGGGAATAGGGACTGAAGCTTTCTTT
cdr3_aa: CASSSPGGAGGIGTEAFF

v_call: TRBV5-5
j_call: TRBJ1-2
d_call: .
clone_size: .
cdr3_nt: TGTGCCAGCAGCGCCGCGTGGAGGATCCAGGATAATGGCTACACCTTC
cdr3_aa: CASSAAWRIQDNGYTF

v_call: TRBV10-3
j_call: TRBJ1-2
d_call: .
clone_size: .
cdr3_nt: TGTGCCATCAGTGAGTCCAATACTCTTAACTATGGCTACACCTTC
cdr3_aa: CAISESNTLNYGYTF

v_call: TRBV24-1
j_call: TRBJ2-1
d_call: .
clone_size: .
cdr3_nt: TGTGCCACCAGTGATTTTTTCGGGACTGGGACCCACAATGAGCAGTTCTTC
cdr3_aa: CATSDFFGTGTHNEQFF

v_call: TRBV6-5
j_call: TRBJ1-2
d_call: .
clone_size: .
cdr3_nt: TGTGCCAGCTTCGAGGAGGGCAGTGACTTCTATGGCTACACCTTC
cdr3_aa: CASFEEGSDFYGYTF

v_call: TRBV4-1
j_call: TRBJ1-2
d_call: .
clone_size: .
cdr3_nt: TGCGCCAGCAGCCAAGGCCCGCGGGCGCGGGGCTACACCTTC
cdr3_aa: CASSQGPRARGYTF

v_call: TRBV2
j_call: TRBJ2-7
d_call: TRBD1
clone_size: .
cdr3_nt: TGTGCCAGCAGCAACCCCGGGACAGGGGGCCACGAGCAGTACTTC
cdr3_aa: CASSNPGTGGHEQYF

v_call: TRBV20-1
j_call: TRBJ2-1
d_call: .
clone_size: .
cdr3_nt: TGCAGTGGACAGGACCTCAATGAGCAGTTCTTC
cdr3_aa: CSGQDLNEQFF

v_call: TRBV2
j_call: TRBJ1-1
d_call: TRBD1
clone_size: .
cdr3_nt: TGTGCCAGCAGCGACGGACAGGGAAGCCCTGAAGCTTTCTTT
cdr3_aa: CASSDGQGSPEAFF